Listed below are T cell receptor beta chains from one sample, sequenced in a study of T cells in Graves' hyperthyroidism and ophthalmopathy. TCRdb called the multiplex PCR reads again in MiXCR, with one record for every CDR3 protein. The sample records 540,000 or so distinct CDR3 sequences, about half being singletons. The specimen sequenced was peripheral blood or thyroid tissue (not recorded which). Receptor source: an adult woman with Graves' disease, either hyperthyroidism or ophthalmopathy (not recorded which). Both conserved end residues are part of each CDR3. The size of a clone is reported for some rows only, either as once, few or many, or as a class for expanded clones.

V gene	clone size	J gene	CDR3 protein
TRBV29-1	-	TRBJ2-7	CSIAYEQYF
TRBV11-2	many	TRBJ1-1	CASSLVGQGTEAFF
TRBV29-1	-	TRBJ2-2	CSVEASGITGELFF
TRBV29-1	-	TRBJ1-6	CSEVRGRANSPLHF
TRBV15	-	TRBJ2-3	CATSRDISDTQYF
TRBV20-1	-	TRBJ2-3	CSALSTDTQYF
TRBV29-1	-	TRBJ1-2	CSVEVSDRGYGYTF
TRBV29-1	many	TRBJ2-7	CSVARAVTSYEQYF
TRBV5-6	many	TRBJ2-6	CASSLALNSGANVLTF
TRBV7-9	many	TRBJ1-2	CASSLAEIGYTF
TRBV20-1	-	TRBJ1-2	CSARDPNRGEHGYTF
TRBV7-9	-	TRBJ2-5	CASSPAGTLTETQYF
TRBV29-1	once	TRBJ1-1	CSVAGGAGMNTEAFF
TRBV10-1	-	TRBJ1-3	CASLGNTVSGNTIYF
TRBV4-1	many	TRBJ2-5	CASSQVLARQETQYF
TRBV9	-	TRBJ1-5	CASSGSRGQPQHF
TRBV2	many	TRBJ2-7	CASSGLAGAFNEQYF
TRBV9	-	TRBJ1-6	CASSARTGTGDNSPLHF
TRBV7-9	-	TRBJ1-6	CASSLSRQGGGPLHF
TRBV2	few	TRBJ1-5	CASSGTERQQPQHF
TRBV11-2	-	TRBJ2-2	CASTGGRGELFF
TRBV14	-	TRBJ2-5	CASRGVRPETQYF
TRBV27	-	TRBJ2-5	CASVTIAGNQETQYF
TRBV28	many	TRBJ1-1	CASDPGTEAFF
TRBV20-1	many	TRBJ2-7	CSARDRRGFYEQYF
TRBV10-3	many	TRBJ1-2	CATNGGGTRSYGYTF
TRBV11-2	many	TRBJ2-2	CASSPSAGCSPGSCFF
TRBV29-1	-	TRBJ1-3	CSVGGGNTIYF
TRBV7-3	many	TRBJ2-5	CASSSRTSSRETQYF
TRBV20-1	-	TRBJ2-7	CSARGPGITYEQYF
TRBV6-6	many	TRBJ1-3	CASIDRVPGNTIYF
TRBV19	many	TRBJ1-5	CASSTQGYSNQPQHF
TRBV7-9	-	TRBJ2-7	CASSLSPFGSSYEQYF
TRBV9	once	TRBJ2-2	CASSVVGGAGELFF
TRBV6-6	-	TRBJ2-7	CASRQRTASYEQYF
TRBV7-9	many	TRBJ1-5	CASSAYSRGINQPQHF
TRBV12-3/TRBV12-4	-	TRBJ1-4	CASSLRLSNEKLFF
TRBV11-2	many	TRBJ2-7	CASSLANLLYEQYF
TRBV29-1	-	TRBJ2-6	CSVETGSPSGANVLTF
TRBV11-2	-	TRBJ2-1	CASSPTGGSNSEQFF
TRBV9	-	TRBJ2-2	CASSVGGTGVIDELFF
TRBV19	-	TRBJ1-2	CAGRGHPSNYSYTF
TRBV5-1	many	TRBJ2-2	CASSLKNTGELFF
TRBV4-1	-	TRBJ1-5	CASSPQATGGEPQHF
TRBV6-5	-	TRBJ2-2	CASRRQWAGELFF
TRBV20-1	-	TRBJ2-7	CSAGGTGGYEQYF
TRBV5-1	many	TRBJ2-2	CASSHGTSGTTGELFF
TRBV10-3	-	TRBJ2-5	CAISGTSAGGETQYF
TRBV20-1	-	TRBJ2-2	CSASDSGQFF
TRBV4-3	-	TRBJ1-3	CASSQKRSGNTIYF
TRBV2	few	TRBJ1-4	CASREGGRGEKLFF
TRBV28	many	TRBJ1-3	CASSFSRRGNTIYF
TRBV10-3	many	TRBJ2-2	CASTPSWELFF